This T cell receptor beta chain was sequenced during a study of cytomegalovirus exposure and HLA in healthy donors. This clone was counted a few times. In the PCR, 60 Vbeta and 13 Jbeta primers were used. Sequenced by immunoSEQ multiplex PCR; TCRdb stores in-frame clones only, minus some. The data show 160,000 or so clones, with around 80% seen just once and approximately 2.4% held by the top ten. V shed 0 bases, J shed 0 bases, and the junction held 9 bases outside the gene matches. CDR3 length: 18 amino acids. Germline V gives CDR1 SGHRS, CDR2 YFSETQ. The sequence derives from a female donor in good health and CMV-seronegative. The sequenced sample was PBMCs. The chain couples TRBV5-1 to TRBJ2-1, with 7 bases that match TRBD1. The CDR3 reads CASSLAKQGQSSYNEQFF. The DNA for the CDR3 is TGCGCCAGCAGCTTGGCCAAACAGGGACAGAGCTCCTACAATGAGCAGTTCTTC.